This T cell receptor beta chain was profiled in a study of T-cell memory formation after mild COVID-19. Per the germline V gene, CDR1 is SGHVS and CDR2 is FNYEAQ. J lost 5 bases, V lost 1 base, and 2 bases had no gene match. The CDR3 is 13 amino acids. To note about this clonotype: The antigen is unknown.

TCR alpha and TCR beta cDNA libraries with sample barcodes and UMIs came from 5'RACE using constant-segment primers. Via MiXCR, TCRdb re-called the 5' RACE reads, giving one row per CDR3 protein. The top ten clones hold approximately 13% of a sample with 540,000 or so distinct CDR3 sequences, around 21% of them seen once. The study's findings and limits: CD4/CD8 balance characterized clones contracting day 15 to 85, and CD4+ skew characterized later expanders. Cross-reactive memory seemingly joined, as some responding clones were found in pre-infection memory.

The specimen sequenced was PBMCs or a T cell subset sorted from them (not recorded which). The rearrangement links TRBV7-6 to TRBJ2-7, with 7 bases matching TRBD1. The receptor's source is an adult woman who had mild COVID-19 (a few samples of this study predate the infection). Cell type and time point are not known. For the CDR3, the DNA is TGTGCCAGCAGCTTAGGGGACAGAGACGAGCAGTACTTC. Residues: CASSLGDRDEQYF. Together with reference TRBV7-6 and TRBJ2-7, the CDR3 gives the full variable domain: GAGVSQSPRYKVTKRGQDVALRCDPISGHVSLYWYRQALGQGPEFLTYFNYEAQQDKSGLPNDRFSAERPEGSISTLTIQRTEQRDSAMYRCASSLGDRDEQYFGPGTRLTVT.